This T cell receptor beta chain was identified during a study of a mutant IDH1 vaccine in newly diagnosed glioma. For the study at large: With temozolomide cycles, or 4-6 weeks after radiotherapy alone, vaccination was started.

In regard to this clone: Its target is not known.

Germline-derived CDR1 and CDR2 are SGHDT and YYEEEE. CDR3 length: 13 residues. Trimming removed 1 base from V and 6 bases from J, with 11 bases in between. Generated by immunoSEQ multiplex PCR, the TCRdb table keeps only in-frame clones and is missing some. The table includes roughly 50,000 clones, about 81% detected once. Time point given: week 23, last vaccination. All doses held 300 ug of mutant IDH1 20-mer peptide, with topical imiquimod. Study results and caveats: Changes in top peripheral clonotypes did not appear linked to pseudoprogression.

The gene calls are TRBV5-6 and TRBJ2-7; no firm D call. Specimen: PBMCs, collected from a glioma patient whose treatment included an IDH1 peptide vaccine. This sequence originates from a woman between 40 and 55 years old with glioma. Some clones in this sample may be carry-over from other donors' samples. CDR3 residues: CASSLPRRREQYF. The CDR3 nucleotides are TGTGCCAGCAGCTTGCCCCGCCGGCGCGAGCAGTACTTC. The complete variable domain, with remaining parts taken from reference TRBV5-6 and TRBJ2-7, reads DAGVTQSPTHLIKTRGQQVTLRCSPKSGHDTVSWYQQALGQGPQFIFQYYEEEERQRGNFPDRFSGHQFPNYSSELNVNALLLGDSALYLCASSLPRRREQYFGPGTRLTVT.